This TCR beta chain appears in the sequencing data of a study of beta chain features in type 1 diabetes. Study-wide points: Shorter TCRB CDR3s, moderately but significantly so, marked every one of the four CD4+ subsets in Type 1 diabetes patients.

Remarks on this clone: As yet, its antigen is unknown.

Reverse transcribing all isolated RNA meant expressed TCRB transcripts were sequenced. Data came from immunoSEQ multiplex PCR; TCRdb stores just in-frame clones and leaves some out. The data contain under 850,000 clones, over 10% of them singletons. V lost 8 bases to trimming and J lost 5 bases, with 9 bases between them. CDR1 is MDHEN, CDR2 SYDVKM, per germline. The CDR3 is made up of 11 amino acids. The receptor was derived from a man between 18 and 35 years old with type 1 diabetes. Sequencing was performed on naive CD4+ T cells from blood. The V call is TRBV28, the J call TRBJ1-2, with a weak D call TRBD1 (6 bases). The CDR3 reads CASQGNYGYTF. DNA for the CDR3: TGTGCCAGCCAGGGGAATTATGGCTACACCTTC.